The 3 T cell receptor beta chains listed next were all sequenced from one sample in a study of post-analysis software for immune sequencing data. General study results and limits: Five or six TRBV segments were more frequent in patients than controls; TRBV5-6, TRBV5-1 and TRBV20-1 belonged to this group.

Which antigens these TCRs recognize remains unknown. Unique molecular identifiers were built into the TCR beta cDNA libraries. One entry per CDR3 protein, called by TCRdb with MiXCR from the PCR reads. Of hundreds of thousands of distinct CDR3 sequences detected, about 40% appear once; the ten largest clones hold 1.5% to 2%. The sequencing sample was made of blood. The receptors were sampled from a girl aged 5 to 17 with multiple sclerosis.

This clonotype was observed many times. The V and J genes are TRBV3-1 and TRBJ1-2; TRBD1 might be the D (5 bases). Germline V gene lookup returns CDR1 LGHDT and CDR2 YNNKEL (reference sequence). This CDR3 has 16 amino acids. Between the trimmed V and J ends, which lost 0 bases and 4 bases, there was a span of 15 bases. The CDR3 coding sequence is TGTGCCAGCAGCCAAGATAGCGGGGACGTTCCCTATGGCTACACCTTC. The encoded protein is CASSQDSGDVPYGYTF.

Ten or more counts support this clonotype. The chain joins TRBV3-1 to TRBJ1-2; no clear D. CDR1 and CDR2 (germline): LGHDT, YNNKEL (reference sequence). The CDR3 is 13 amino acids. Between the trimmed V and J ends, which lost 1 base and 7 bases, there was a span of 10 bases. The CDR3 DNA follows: TGTGCCAGCAGCCAAGTACGGGGAAGTGGCTACACCTTC. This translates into CASSQVRGSGYTF.

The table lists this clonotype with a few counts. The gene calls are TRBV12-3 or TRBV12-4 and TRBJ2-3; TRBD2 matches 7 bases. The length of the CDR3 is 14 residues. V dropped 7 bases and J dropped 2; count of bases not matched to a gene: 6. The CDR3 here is CASTRDYDTDTQYF. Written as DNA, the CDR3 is TGTGCCAGCACCCGGGACTACGACACAGATACGCAGTATTTT.